Below are 21 T cell receptor beta chains sequenced from a single sample in a study of regulatory T cells in long-lasting Graves disease (dated by TCRdb to the early 2020s). Libraries were made using multiplex PCR. The reads were generated on an Illumina HiSeq 4000. TCR beta libraries were built with iRepertoire HTBI primers and Arm-PCR amplification of CDR3 regions. TCRdb cleaned the public reads at Q25 with fastp, built clones with MiXCR and kept in-frame beta chains. All rows with the same CDR3 protein become a single entry with the most common DNA and genes. The sample yields roughly 420,000 distinct CDR3 sequences; approximately 16% were counted once. The ten most abundant clones make up 20% to 25% of the sample. This specimen's time point label, interpreted: newly diagnosed GD, antithyroid drugs for less than 3 months. RNA was extracted from PBMCs in TRIzol for both TCR sequencing and RNA sequencing.

A further study also used this sample, focusing on T cells in Graves' hyperthyroidism and ophthalmopathy.

Sample: peripheral blood mononuclear cells (PBMCs), taken at new diagnosis, from a patient treated with antithyroid drugs. The receptors originated from a woman under 30 with Graves disease. Donor details come from another sample of the same person, matched by shared clones.

Ten or more counts support this clonotype. This chain connects TRBV7-9 to TRBJ2-1; 14 bases agree with TRBD2. Germline loops: CDR1 SEHNR, CDR2 FQNEAQ (reference sequence). The CDR3 length is 18 residues. V lost 5 bases and J lost 1; bases outside the gene matches: 7. The DNA of the CDR3 is TGTGCCAGCAGCCCCCGGACTAGCGGGAGGAGGTCCTACAATGAGCAGTTCTTC. Translation: CASSPRTSGRRSYNEQFF.

This clonotype was counted many times. The chain combines TRBV30 with TRBJ2-7; perhaps TRBD1 as D (6 bases). The CDR3 extends over 14 amino acids. The ends were cut back, 0 bases at V and 6 bases at J, with 15 bases in the middle. Germline loops: CDR1 GTSNPN, CDR2 SVGIG (reference sequence). CDR3 nucleotide sequence: TGTGCCTGGAGTGTACTACAGGGACGTGCCGAGCAGTACTTC. As protein: CAWSVLQGRAEQYF.

In this sample, this clonotype turned up a few times. The rearrangement uses TRBV7-3 and TRBJ2-2; 11 bases are a match to TRBD2. CDR1 and CDR2 from the germline V gene are SGHTA and FQGTGA. The CDR3 has 15 amino acids. The trim removed 6 bases at V and 1 base at J, leaving 1 base unmatched. The CDR3 loop is CASRGTSGNTGELFF. In DNA form, the CDR3 reads TGTGCCAGCAGGGGGACTAGCGGGAACACCGGGGAGCTGTTTTTT.

This clonotype was observed many times. The rearrangement links TRBV20-1 to TRBJ2-7; 7 bases map to TRBD2. V dropped 2 bases and J dropped 2; count of bases not matched to a gene: 0. Germline assignment: CDR1 DFQATT and CDR2 SNEGSKA (reference sequence). The CDR3 length is 12 residues. The CDR3 spells CSARLAAYEQYF. In DNA form, the CDR3 reads TGCAGTGCTAGACTAGCGGCCTACGAGCAGTACTTC.

This clonotype was picked up many times. The V and J genes are TRBV18 and TRBJ1-2; D not resolved. The CDR3 is 12 amino acids. Germline V gene sequence: CDR1 KGHSH, CDR2 LQKENI. Between the trimmed V and J ends, which lost 2 bases and 6 bases, there was a span of 7 bases. The CDR3 sequence is CASSPGSDGYTF. For the CDR3, the DNA is TGTGCCAGCTCACCAGGCTCCGATGGCTACACCTTC.

The V and J genes are TRBV12-3 or TRBV12-4 and TRBJ1-1; TRBD1 agrees at 7 bases. The trim removed 6 bases at V and 6 bases at J, leaving 10 bases unmatched. The CDR3 sequence is 14 residues long. The CDR3 sequence is CASSLGRGAAEAFF. The CDR3, as DNA: TGTGCCAGCAGCCTGGGCAGGGGGGCAGCTGAAGCTTTCTTT.

This clonotype came up a few times. A read error is possible here, since a much larger clone lies one base away. The V gene is TRBV9, the J gene TRBJ1-5; D not resolved. Germline values: CDR1 SGDLS, CDR2 YYNGEE. V was trimmed by 0 bases and J by 3 bases, leaving 10 bases between them. The CDR3 covers 15 residues. The CDR3 is CASSVAPDNNQPQHF. The CDR3 DNA reads as TGTGCCAGCAGCGTAGCTCCAGACAACAATCAGCCCCAGCATTTT.

This clonotype was seen at least ten times. The chain combines TRBV28 with TRBJ2-2; D ambiguous. In germline, CDR1 is MDHEN, CDR2 SYDVKM. V lost 3 bases to trimming and J lost 7 bases, with 6 bases between them. This CDR3 spans 12 amino acids. In DNA form, the CDR3 reads TGTGCCAGCAGTTTGTTATTCGGGGAGCTGTTTTTT. This sequence encodes CASSLLFGELFF.

The V and J genes are TRBV11-2 and TRBJ2-5; D is unclear. The germline gives CDR1 SGHAT, CDR2 FQNNGV. The CDR3 contains 13 residues. The V and J ends lost 2 bases and 2 bases respectively, with 6 bases between them. CDR3 nucleotides: TGTGCCAGCAGCTTACCCCCACAAGAGACCCAGTACTTC. It encodes CASSLPPQETQYF.

Many counts were recorded for this clonotype. The chain recombines TRBV24-1 with TRBJ2-1; D unresolved. V shed 3 bases and J shed 4 bases, with 6 bases lying between them. The CDR3 is 13 residues long. The germline gives CDR1 KGHDR, CDR2 SFDVKD. CDR3 DNA: TGTGCCACCAGTGATCCTGTATACAATGAGCAGTTCTTC. Translating it yields CATSDPVYNEQFF.

The V gene is TRBV11-2, the J gene TRBJ2-1; D tentatively reads TRBD1 or TRBD2 (5 bases each). Per germline, CDR1 SGHAT and CDR2 FQNNGV. The CDR3 is 16 residues long. Trimming shortened V by 7 bases and J by 5 bases, and 21 bases separated the two germline ends. The CDR3 DNA sequence: TGTGCCAGCACCCTCGGGGCGTTCCTTATAAACAATGAGCAGTTCTTC. It encodes CASTLGAFLINNEQFF.

V is TRBV2 and J is TRBJ1-1; 7 bases agree with TRBD1. This CDR3 comprises 14 residues. Germline trimming cut 7 bases from V and 1 base from J; bases unmatched to any gene: 6. CDR1 and CDR2 from the germline V gene are SNHLY and FYNNEI. The CDR3 region is CASIVGQANTEAFF. For the CDR3, the DNA is TGTGCCAGCATCGTAGGACAGGCGAACACTGAAGCTTTCTTT. Combining the CDR3 with reference TRBV2 and TRBJ1-1 gives the whole variable domain EPEVTQTPSHQVTQMGQEVILRCVPISNHLYFYWYRQILGQKVEFLVSFYNNEISEKSEIFDDQFSVERPDGSNFTLKIRSTKLEDSAMYFCASIVGQANTEAFFGQGTRLTVV.

This clonotype was counted only a few times. V and J are TRBV18 and TRBJ2-3; possible D gene TRBD2, 5 bases. Per germline, CDR1 KGHSH and CDR2 LQKENI. The CDR3 extends over 15 amino acids. The V end was cut by 3 bases, the J end by 6 bases, with 16 bases between. The CDR3 spells CASSPGLGSADTQYF. The CDR3 coding sequence is TGTGCCAGCTCACCCGGACTCGGGTCAGCCGATACGCAGTATTTT.

As for this clonotype: A much larger clone lies a single base off, so this may be a read error. The CDR3 DNA reads TGCAGCGTTGCGCCGAGCGGGAGGGTAGATACGCAGTATTTT. Encoded protein: CSVAPSGRVDTQYF. This chain links TRBV29-1 with TRBJ2-3, with 10 bases fitting TRBD2. The CDR3 has 14 residues. V trimming: 4 bases; J trimming: 5 bases; junction bases outside the gene matches: 6. Germline assignment: CDR1 SQVTM and CDR2 ANQGSEA.

The V gene is TRBV24-1, the J gene TRBJ2-1, with D possibly being TRBD1 (5 bases). The CDR3 is made up of 11 amino acids. Germline V gene data show CDR1 as KGHDR and CDR2 as SFDVKD. V was trimmed by 10 bases and J by 10 bases, leaving 13 bases between them. The CDR3 sequence is CATRQLGEQFF. CDR3 coding DNA: TGTGCCACTCGACAGCTAGGAGAGCAGTTCTTC.

The chain recombines TRBV30 with TRBJ1-1, with a tentative D call TRBD1 (5 bases). The germline V gene encodes CDR1 GTSNPN and CDR2 SVGIG (reference sequence). The CDR3 has 16 amino acids. Trimming pared 3 bases from V and 4 bases from J, leaving 21 bases between. The CDR3 DNA follows: TGTGCCTGGAGGAAACGGGGGGTTAGAGTGAGCACTGAAGCTTTCTTT. Protein: CAWRKRGVRVSTEAFF.

The table lists this clonotype with many counts. The J gene is TRBJ2-5, the V gene TRBV29-1, with TRBD2 matching over 9 bases. Germline CDR1 is SQVTM and CDR2 is ANQGSEA. CDR3 length: 13 amino acids. The junction had 9 bases not matched to a gene; V was cut back by 7 bases and J by 6 bases. The CDR3 DNA reads as TGCAGCGCCGTCGTGGCTAGCGGGAAGACCCAGTACTTC. Translating gives CSAVVASGKTQYF.

This clonotype was seen many times. The chain links TRBV3-1 to TRBJ2-5, with 13 bases identical to TRBD2. The V gene end was trimmed by 0 bases and the J gene end by 4 bases; junction bases not matched to a gene: 8. Germline V gives CDR1 LGHDT, CDR2 YNNKEL (reference sequence). This CDR3 is 18 amino acids long. The CDR3 loop reads CASSQDFRLAGGTETQYF. The CDR3 region has the DNA TGTGCCAGCAGCCAAGATTTCCGACTAGCGGGAGGTACAGAGACCCAGTACTTC.

This clonotype was seen just once. This may come from a read error, since a much larger clone is one base off. This sequence joins TRBV3-1 and TRBJ2-7; TRBD1 matches at 8 bases. The CDR3 runs 11 residues. CDR1 is LGHDT and CDR2 is YNNKEL in the germline V gene (reference sequence). The CDR3 protein is CASGQGREQCF. CDR3 DNA sequence: TGTGCCAGTGGACAGGGTCGCGAGCAGTGCTTC.

This clonotype came up many times. V usage is TRBV28 and J usage is TRBJ2-5; 12 nucleotides match TRBD2. Trimming took 1 base from V and 5 from J; bases not matched to a gene: 8. The CDR3 covers 17 residues. CDR1 and CDR2 (germline): MDHEN, SYDVKM. The CDR3 sequence: CASSLSTSGRIRETQYF. As DNA, the CDR3 is TGTGCCAGCAGTTTATCGACTAGCGGGAGAATAAGGGAGACCCAGTACTTC.

This clonotype was counted a few times. The chain couples TRBV5-1 to TRBJ1-2; 7 bases map to TRBD1. This CDR3 contains 13 residues. With V trimmed by 2 bases and J by 14 bases, 12 bases remained unmatched. Per the germline V gene, CDR1 is SGHRS and CDR2 is YFSETQ. The CDR3 loop is CASSFDRAIRATF. In nucleotides, the CDR3 is TGCGCCAGCAGCTTCGACAGGGCTATAAGGGCTACCTTC.